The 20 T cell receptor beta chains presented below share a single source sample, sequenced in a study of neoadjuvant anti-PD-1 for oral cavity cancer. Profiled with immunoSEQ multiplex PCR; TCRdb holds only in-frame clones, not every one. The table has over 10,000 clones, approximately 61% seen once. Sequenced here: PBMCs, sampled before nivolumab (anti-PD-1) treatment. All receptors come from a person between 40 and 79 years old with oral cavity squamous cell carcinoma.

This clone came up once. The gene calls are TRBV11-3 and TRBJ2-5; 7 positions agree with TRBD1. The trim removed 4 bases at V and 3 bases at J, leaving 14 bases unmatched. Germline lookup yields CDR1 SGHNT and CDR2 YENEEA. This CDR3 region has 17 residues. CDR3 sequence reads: CASSSAGTVLGKETQYF. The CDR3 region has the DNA TGTGCCAGCAGCTCGGCAGGGACAGTCTTGGGGAAAGAGACCCAGTACTTC.

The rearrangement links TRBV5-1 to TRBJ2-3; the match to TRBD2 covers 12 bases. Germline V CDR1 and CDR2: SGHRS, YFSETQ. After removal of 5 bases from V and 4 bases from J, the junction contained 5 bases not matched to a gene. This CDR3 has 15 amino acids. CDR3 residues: CASRRLAGEADTQYF. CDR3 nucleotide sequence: TGCGCCAGCAGACGACTAGCGGGGGAGGCAGATACGCAGTATTTT. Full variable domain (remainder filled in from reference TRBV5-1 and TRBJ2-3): KAGVTQTPRYLIKTRGQQVTLSCSPISGHRSVSWYQQTPGQGLQFLFEYFSETQRNKGNFPGRFSGRQFSNSRSEMNVSTLELGDSALYLCASRRLAGEADTQYFGPGTRLTVL.

CDR3 sequence: CASSLSEGQAAYGYTF. DNA of the CDR3: TGTGCCAGCAGCTTAAGTGAGGGACAGGCTGCCTATGGCTACACCTTC. The chain employs TRBV7-2 and TRBJ1-2; the match to TRBD1 covers 8 bases. The V segment lost 2 bases and the J segment 4 bases; nucleotides outside the gene matches: 9. Germline lookup yields CDR1 SGHTA and CDR2 FQGNSA. The CDR3 is made up of 16 amino acids.

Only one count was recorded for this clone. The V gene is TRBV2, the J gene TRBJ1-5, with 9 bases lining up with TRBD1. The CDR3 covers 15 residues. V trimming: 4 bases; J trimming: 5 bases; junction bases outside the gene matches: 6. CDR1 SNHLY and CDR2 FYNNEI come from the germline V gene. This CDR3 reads CASSARQGVYQPQHF. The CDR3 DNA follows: TGTGCCAGCAGTGCGCGACAGGGGGTCTATCAGCCCCAGCATTTT. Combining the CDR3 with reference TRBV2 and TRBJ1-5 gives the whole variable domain EPEVTQTPSHQVTQMGQEVILRCVPISNHLYFYWYRQILGQKVEFLVSFYNNEISEKSEIFDDQFSVERPDGSNFTLKIRSTKLEDSAMYFCASSARQGVYQPQHFGDGTRLSIL.

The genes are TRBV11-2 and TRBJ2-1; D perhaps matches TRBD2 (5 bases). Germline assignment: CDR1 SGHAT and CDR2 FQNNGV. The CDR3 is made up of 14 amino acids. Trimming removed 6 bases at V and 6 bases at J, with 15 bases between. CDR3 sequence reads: CASSSRTRFNEQFF. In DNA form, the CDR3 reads TGTGCCAGCAGTTCCCGAACTAGATTCAATGAGCAGTTCTTC. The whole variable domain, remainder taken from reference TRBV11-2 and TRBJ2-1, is EAGVAQSPRYKIIEKRQSVAFWCNPISGHATLYWYQQILGQGPKLLIQFQNNGVVDDSQLPKDRFSAERLKGVDSTLKIQPAKLEDSAVYLCASSSRTRFNEQFFGPGTRLTVL.

CDR3 DNA sequence: TGTGCCAGCAGCTGGGGGGTTAGCCTGCGAGAGACCCAGTACTTC. This gives the protein CASSWGVSLRETQYF. The chain carries TRBV5-5 and TRBJ2-5; D might be TRBD2 (6 bases). Germline V CDR1 and CDR2: SGHKS, YYEKEE (reference sequence). V was clipped by 3 bases and J by 4 bases, with 16 bases between them. The CDR3 length is 15 residues.

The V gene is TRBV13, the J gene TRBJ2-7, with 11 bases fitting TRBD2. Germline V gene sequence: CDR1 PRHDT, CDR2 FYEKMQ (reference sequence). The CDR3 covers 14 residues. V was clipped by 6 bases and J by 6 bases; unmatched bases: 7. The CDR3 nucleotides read TGTGCCAGCAGACTCCGCCTAGCGGGGGGCGAGCAGTACTTC. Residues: CASRLRLAGGEQYF.

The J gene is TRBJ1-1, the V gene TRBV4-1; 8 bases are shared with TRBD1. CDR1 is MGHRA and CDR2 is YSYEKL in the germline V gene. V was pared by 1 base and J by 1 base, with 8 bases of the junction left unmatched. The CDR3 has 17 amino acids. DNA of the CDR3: TGCGCCAGCAGCCAAGGTGGGGCAGGGGGCTGGAACACTGAAGCTTTCTTT. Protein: CASSQGGAGGWNTEAFF.

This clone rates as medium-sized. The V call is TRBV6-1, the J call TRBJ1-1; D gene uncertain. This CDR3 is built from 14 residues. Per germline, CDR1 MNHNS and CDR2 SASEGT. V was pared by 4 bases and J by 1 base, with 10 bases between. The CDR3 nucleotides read TGTGCCAGCAGTGGCAGAGGATCGAACACTGAAGCTTTCTTT. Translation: CASSGRGSNTEAFF.

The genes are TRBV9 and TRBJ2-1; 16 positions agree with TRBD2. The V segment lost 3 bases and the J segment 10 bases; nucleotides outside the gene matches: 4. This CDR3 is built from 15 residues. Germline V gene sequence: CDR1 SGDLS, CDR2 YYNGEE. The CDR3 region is CASSAGLAGGIEQFF. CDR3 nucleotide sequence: TGTGCCAGCAGCGCGGGACTAGCGGGAGGGATAGAGCAGTTCTTC. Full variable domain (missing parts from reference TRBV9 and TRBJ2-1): DSGVTQTPKHLITATGQRVTLRCSPRSGDLSVYWYQQSLDQGLQFLIQYYNGEERAKGNILERFSAQQFPDLHSELNLSSLELGDSALYFCASSAGLAGGIEQFFGPGTRLTVL.

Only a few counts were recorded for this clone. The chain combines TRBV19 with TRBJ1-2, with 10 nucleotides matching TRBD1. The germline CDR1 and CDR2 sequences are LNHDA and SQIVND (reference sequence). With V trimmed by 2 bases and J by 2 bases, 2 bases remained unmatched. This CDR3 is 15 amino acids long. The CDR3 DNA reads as TGTGCCAGTAGTATAAGGGGACAGGGGAACTATGGCTACACCTTC. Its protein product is CASSIRGQGNYGYTF.

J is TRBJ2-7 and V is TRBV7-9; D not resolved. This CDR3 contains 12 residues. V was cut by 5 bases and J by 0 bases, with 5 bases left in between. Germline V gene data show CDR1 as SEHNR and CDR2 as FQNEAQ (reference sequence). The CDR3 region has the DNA TGTGCCAGCAGCCTACACTCCTACGAGCAGTACTTC. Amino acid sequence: CASSLHSYEQYF.

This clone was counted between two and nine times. The CDR3 reads CAISGSGGTGELFF. In nucleotides, the CDR3 is TGTGCCATCAGTGGGTCAGGGGGCACCGGGGAGCTGTTTTTT. The chain combines TRBV10-3 with TRBJ2-2, with 7 bases lining up with TRBD1. The ends lost 4 bases at V and 4 bases at J; junction bases unmatched: 3. The CDR3 is 14 residues long. Germline assignment: CDR1 ENHRY and CDR2 SYGVKD.

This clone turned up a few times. The CDR3 sequence: CASSQVGLDNTGELFF. The DNA of the CDR3 is TGTGCCAGCAGCCAAGTTGGACTAGACAACACCGGGGAGCTGTTTTTT. The rearrangement uses TRBV4-2 and TRBJ2-2; TRBD2 matches 7 bases. The CDR3 sequence is 16 residues long. CDR1 is LGHNA and CDR2 is YNFKEQ in the germline V gene. J was trimmed by 2 bases and V by 1 base; bases with no gene match: 4.

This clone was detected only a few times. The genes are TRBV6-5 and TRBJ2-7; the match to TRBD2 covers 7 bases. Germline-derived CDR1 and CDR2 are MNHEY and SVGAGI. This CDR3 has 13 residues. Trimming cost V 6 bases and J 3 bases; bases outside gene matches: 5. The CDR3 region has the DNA TGTGCCAGCAGAACGTCTAGCGGCTACGAGCAGTACTTC. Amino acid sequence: CASRTSSGYEQYF.

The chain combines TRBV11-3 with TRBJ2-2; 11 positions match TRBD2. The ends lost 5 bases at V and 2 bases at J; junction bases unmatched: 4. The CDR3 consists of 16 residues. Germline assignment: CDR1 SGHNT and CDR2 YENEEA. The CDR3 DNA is TGTGCCAGCAGCGAGAGACTAGCGGGAAACACCGGGGAGCTGTTTTTT. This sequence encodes CASSERLAGNTGELFF.

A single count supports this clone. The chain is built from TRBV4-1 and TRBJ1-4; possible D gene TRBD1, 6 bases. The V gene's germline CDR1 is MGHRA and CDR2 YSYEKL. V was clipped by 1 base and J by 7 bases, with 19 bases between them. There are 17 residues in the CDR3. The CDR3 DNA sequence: TGCGCCAGCAGCCAAGGCTTTCCCCAGGGGATGAGTGAAAAACTGTTTTTT. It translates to CASSQGFPQGMSEKLFF.

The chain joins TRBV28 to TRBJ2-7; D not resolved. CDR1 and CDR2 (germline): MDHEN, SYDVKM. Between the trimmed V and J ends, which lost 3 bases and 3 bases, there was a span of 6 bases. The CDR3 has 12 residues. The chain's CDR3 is CASSLDRYEQYF. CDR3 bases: TGTGCCAGCAGTTTGGACCGCTACGAGCAGTACTTC.

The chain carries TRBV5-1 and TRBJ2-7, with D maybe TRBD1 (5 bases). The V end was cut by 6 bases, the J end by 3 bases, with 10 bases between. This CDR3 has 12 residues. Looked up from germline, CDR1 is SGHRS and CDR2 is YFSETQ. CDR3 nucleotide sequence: TGCGCCAGCAACCTAGGGGACTACGAGCAGTACTTC. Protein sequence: CASNLGDYEQYF.

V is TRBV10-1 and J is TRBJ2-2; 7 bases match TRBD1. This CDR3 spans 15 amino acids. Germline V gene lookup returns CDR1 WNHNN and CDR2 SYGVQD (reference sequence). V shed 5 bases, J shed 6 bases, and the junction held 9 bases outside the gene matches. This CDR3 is CASSRQGSASGELFF. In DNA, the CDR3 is TGCGCCAGCAGTCGACAGGGATCAGCGTCCGGGGAGCTGTTTTTT.